The clone carrying this TCR beta chain was recorded at least ten times. The target antigen is unknown. Trimming left V 2 bases short and J 4 bases short, with 7 bases between. CDR1 is SGHTA and CDR2 is FQGTGA in the germline V gene. This CDR3 spans 13 amino acids. The data are from a study of T cells after yellow fever vaccination. Notes on the study in general: Faster peaking, at day 5 versus 15, marked a secondary response that was weaker. From the bulk population, abundant clonotypes could contaminate and appear within FACS-sorted repertoires. Post-booster repertoires again held most primary-vaccination clones (just under 97% CD4, 80% to 90% CD8).

Synthesis of TCR cDNA relied on 5'RACE template switching, which attached a universal primer site and UMIs. MiXCR was run by TCRdb on the 5' RACE reads, yielding one entry per CDR3 protein. Among under 150,000 distinct CDR3 sequences, over 7% were seen once, and the ten largest hold roughly 0.71%. Specimen: CD4+ T cells sorted from PBMCs, collected 5 days after the yellow fever booster vaccination. The chain uses TRBV7-3 and TRBJ2-3; D is unclear. The source is a man in his thirties or forties who received the YFV17D yellow fever vaccine. CDR3 loop: CASSLYTADTQYF. CDR3 nucleotide sequence: TGTGCCAGCAGCTTATATACGGCAGATACGCAGTATTTT.